This TCR beta chain was sequenced for a study of CD8+CD57+ T cells in acquired aplastic anemia. Genomic DNA provided the template from which TCR beta VDJ and CDR3 profiles were obtained. In TCRdb, the reads were re-called with MiXCR into one record per CDR3 protein. The repertoire holds about 110,000 distinct CDR3 sequences, with under 60% as singletons. The CDR3 spans 13 residues. The V gene lost 5 bases and the J gene lost 5 bases, with 12 bases spanning the gap. CDR1 and CDR2 from the germline V gene are SGHVS and FNYEAQ. This chain joins TRBV7-6 and TRBJ2-5; weak D call: TRBD2 (7 bases). The receptor was isolated from a human donor in good health, serving as a control. The source material was sorted CD4+, CD8+, or CD8+CD57+ T cells (not recorded which) from PBMCs. CDR3 sequence: CASSRGGWETQYF. For the CDR3, the DNA is TGTGCCAGCAGCCGCGGGGGCTGGGAGACCCAGTACTTC.